Sequencing of this TCR beta chain was carried out in a study of cytomegalovirus exposure and HLA in healthy donors. Germline V lookup: CDR1 LNHDA, CDR2 SQIVND (reference sequence). The CDR3 consists of 15 residues. Trimming left V 9 bases short and J 6 bases short, with 24 bases between. This clone was observed a single time. Its cognate antigen is unknown. Study outcomes and limitations: Usually a TCR sequence was rare, but some public TCRs were found in many donors. The study put some 160 TCR beta chains on its list as cytomegalovirus-associated.

Only in-frame clones appear in the TCRdb table, and some are missing; sequencing was by immunoSEQ multiplex PCR. The sample consists of some 150,000 clones, approximately 90% of them appearing once. The sequenced material came from PBMCs. The receptor's source is a man aged 18-30 years in good health and CMV-seronegative. This chain connects TRBV19 to TRBJ2-7, with D possibly TRBD2 on 7 matching bases. CDR3 sequence reads: CASRRGGSQPGEQYF. The CDR3 DNA is TGTGCCAGCCGAAGGGGGGGGTCCCAGCCCGGCGAGCAGTACTTC.